This T cell receptor (beta chain) was sequenced in a study of post-analysis software for immune sequencing data. The study, taken as a whole, reports: A handful of TRBV segments were more frequent in patients than controls; TRBV5-6, TRBV5-1 and TRBV20-1 belonged to this group.

cDNA libraries of TCR beta carried unique molecular identifiers. One entry per CDR3 protein, called by TCRdb with MiXCR from the PCR reads. The sample records over 250,000 distinct CDR3 sequences, about 40% being singletons. Only a few counts were recorded for this clonotype. The antigen is undetermined. V lost 5 bases to trimming and J lost 3 bases, with 10 bases between them. CDR1 and CDR2 from the germline V gene are MNHEY and SVGEGT. The CDR3 length is 14 residues. The chain uses TRBV6-2 or TRBV6-3 and TRBJ2-2; TRBD1 is a possible D gene (6 bases). The sequence came from a girl aged 10 to 17 with multiple sclerosis. The sequenced sample consisted of blood. The CDR3 DNA is TGTGCCAGCAGTCAGAGGGGGTACACCGGGGAGCTGTTTTTT. Its translation: CASSQRGYTGELFF.